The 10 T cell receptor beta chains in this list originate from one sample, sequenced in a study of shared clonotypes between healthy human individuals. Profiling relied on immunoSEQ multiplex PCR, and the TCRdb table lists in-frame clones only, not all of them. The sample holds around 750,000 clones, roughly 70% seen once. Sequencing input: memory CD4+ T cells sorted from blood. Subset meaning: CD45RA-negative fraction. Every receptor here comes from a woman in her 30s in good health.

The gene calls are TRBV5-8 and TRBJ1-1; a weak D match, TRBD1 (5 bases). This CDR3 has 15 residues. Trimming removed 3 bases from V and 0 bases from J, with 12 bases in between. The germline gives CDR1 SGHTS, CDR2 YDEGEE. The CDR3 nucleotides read TGTGCCAGCAGCTCACGACAGATCATGAACACTGAAGCTTTCTTT. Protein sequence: CASSSRQIMNTEAFF.

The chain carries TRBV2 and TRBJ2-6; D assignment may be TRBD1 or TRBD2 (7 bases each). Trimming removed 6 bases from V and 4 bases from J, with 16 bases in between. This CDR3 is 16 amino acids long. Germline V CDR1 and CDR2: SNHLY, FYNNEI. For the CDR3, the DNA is TGTGCCAGCAGAGCGGGACAGACGTACGGGGCCAACGTCCTGACTTTC. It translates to CASRAGQTYGANVLTF. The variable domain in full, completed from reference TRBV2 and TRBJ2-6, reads EPEVTQTPSHQVTQMGQEVILRCVPISNHLYFYWYRQILGQKVEFLVSFYNNEISEKSEIFDDQFSVERPDGSNFTLKIRSTKLEDSAMYFCASRAGQTYGANVLTFGAGSRLTVL.

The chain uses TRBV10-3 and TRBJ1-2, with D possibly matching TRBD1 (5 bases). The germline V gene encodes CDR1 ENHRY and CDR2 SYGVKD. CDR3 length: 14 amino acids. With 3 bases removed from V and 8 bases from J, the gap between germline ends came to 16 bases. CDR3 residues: CAISDLGQGDGYTF. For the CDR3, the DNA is TGTGCCATCAGTGATTTGGGGCAGGGCGACGGCTACACCTTC.

CDR3 DNA: TGCGCCAGCAGCCCAGGAGCGGAGGGCACCGGGGAGCTGTTTTTT. Amino acid sequence: CASSPGAEGTGELFF. The J gene is TRBJ2-2, the V gene TRBV5-1; D may be TRBD2 (6 bases). Per the germline V gene, CDR1 is SGHRS and CDR2 is YFSETQ. Trimming cost V 4 bases and J 4 bases, with 14 bases left between them. The CDR3 sequence is 15 residues long.

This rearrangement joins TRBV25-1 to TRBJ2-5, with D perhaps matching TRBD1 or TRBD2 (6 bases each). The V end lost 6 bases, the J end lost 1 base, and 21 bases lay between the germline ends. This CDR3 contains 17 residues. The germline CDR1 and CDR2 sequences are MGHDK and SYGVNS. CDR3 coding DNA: TGTGCCAGCAGCCCCGTTACGGGGGCCGAGACCCAAGAGACCCAGTACTTC. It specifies CASSPVTGAETQETQYF.

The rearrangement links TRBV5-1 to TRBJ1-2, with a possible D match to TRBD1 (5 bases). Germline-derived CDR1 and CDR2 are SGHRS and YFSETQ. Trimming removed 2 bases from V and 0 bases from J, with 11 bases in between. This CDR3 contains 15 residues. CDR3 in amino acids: CASSFTRGANYGYTF. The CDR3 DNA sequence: TGCGCCAGCAGCTTTACACGGGGCGCTAACTATGGCTACACCTTC.

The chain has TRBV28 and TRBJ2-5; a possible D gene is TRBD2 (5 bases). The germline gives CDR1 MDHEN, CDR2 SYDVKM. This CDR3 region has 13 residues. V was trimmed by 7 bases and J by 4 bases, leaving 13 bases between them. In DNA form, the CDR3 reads TGTGCCAGCAAAGGTAGCGTCCCAGAGACCCAGTACTTC. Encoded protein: CASKGSVPETQYF.

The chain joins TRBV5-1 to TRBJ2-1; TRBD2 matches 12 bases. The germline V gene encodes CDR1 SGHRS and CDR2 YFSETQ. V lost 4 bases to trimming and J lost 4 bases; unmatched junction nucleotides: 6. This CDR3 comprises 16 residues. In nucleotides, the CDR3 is TGCGCCAGCAGCATAGGGACTAGCGGGTTATACAATGAGCAGTTCTTC. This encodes CASSIGTSGLYNEQFF. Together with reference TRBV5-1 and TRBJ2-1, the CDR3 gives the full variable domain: KAGVTQTPRYLIKTRGQQVTLSCSPISGHRSVSWYQQTPGQGLQFLFEYFSETQRNKGNFPGRFSGRQFSNSRSEMNVSTLELGDSALYLCASSIGTSGLYNEQFFGPGTRLTVL.

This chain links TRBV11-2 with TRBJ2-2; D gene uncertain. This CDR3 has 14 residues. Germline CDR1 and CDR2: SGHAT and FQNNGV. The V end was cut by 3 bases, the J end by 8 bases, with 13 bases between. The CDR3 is CASSFLTVMGELFF. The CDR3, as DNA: TGTGCCAGCAGCTTTCTCACAGTCATGGGGGAGCTGTTTTTT. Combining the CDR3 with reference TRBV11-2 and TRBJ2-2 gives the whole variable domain EAGVAQSPRYKIIEKRQSVAFWCNPISGHATLYWYQQILGQGPKLLIQFQNNGVVDDSQLPKDRFSAERLKGVDSTLKIQPAKLEDSAVYLCASSFLTVMGELFFGEGSRLTVL.

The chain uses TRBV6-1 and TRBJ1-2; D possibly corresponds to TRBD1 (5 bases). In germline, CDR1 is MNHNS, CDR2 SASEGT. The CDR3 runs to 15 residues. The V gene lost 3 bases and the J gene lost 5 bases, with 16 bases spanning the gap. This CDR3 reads CASSEYQEGFYGYTF. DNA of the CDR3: TGTGCCAGCAGTGAGTACCAGGAGGGGTTTTATGGCTACACCTTC.